Here is one T cell receptor beta chain with its context. Its target is not known. This CDR3 comprises 16 residues. After removal of 0 bases from V and 1 base from J, the junction contained 6 bases not matched to a gene. CDR1 and CDR2 from the germline V gene are SGHNT and YYREEE (reference sequence). The sample comes from a study of T cell responses to AZD1222 COVID-19 vaccine. The method was immunoSEQ multiplex PCR; TCRdb's version includes in-frame clones alone and lacks a portion of them. The sample totals under 150,000 clones. General observations from the study: Spike-spanning, vaccine-associated CD4 TCRs were dominant at 160-218 and 743-854. Clonal diversity was possibly underestimated, and white British individuals and females predominated among donors. A rise in Spike-specific TCR breadth and depth followed two AZD1222 doses. Among AZD1222 vaccinees, only six were seropositive at baseline.

Sequencing used peripheral blood. The genes are TRBV5-4 and TRBJ2-5; the match to TRBD2 covers 7 bases. The receptor comes from an adult in good health. CDR3 nucleotide sequence: TGTGCCAGCAGCTTGGCCGGGACTAAATTCCAAGAGACCCAGTACTTC. This encodes CASSLAGTKFQETQYF.